This TCR beta chain was sequenced in a study of T cell clonality in common variable immunodeficiency. This CDR3 is 14 amino acids long. V lost 4 bases, J lost 4 bases, and 14 bases lay in between. Germline CDR1 is SGHRS and CDR2 is YFSETQ. Libraries were prepared by immunoSEQ multiplex PCR; TCRdb keeps only in-frame clonotypes and omits some of them. The sample is made up of roughly 40,000 clones, none counted only once. This clone was seen repeatedly, ten times or more. The read falls 3 residues short of the CDR3 end, and the missing part is taken from the germline J gene. The V gene is TRBV5-1, the J gene TRBJ2-5; D ambiguous. This receptor was taken from a person aged 18-69 years in good health. Sequencing was done on a sample of peripheral blood mononuclear cells. The CDR3 loop is CASSRVDPRETQYF. CDR3 DNA (partial): TGCGCCAGCAGCCGGGTCGACCCGCGAGAGACC. The full variable domain, its missing parts supplied by reference TRBV5-1 and TRBJ2-5, is KAGVTQTPRYLIKTRGQQVTLSCSPISGHRSVSWYQQTPGQGLQFLFEYFSETQRNKGNFPGRFSGRQFSNSRSEMNVSTLELGDSALYLCASSRVDPRETQYFGPGTRLLVL.